This T cell receptor beta chain was retrieved from a study of shared clonotypes between healthy human individuals. Each sorted subset replicate got 200 ng genomic DNA, 25,000 to 35,000 genomes. Only in-frame clones appear in the TCRdb table, and some are missing; sequencing was by immunoSEQ multiplex PCR. The table records about 1,500,000 clones, over 95% of them present only once. This clone was picked up one time. After removal of 3 bases from V and 4 bases from J, the junction contained 15 bases not matched to a gene. CDR1 SNHLY and CDR2 FYNNEI come from the germline V gene. This CDR3 has 18 amino acids.

The genes are TRBV2 and TRBJ1-2; 9 bases are shared with TRBD1. The sample consisted of naive CD4+ T cells sorted from blood. The subset was: CD45RA+ positively selected. The receptor comes from a man aged 25 to 45 in good health. CDR3 residues: CASSEFGTGTANAYGYTF. The CDR3 nucleotides read TGTGCCAGCAGTGAGTTCGGGACAGGGACCGCCAATGCCTATGGCTACACCTTC.